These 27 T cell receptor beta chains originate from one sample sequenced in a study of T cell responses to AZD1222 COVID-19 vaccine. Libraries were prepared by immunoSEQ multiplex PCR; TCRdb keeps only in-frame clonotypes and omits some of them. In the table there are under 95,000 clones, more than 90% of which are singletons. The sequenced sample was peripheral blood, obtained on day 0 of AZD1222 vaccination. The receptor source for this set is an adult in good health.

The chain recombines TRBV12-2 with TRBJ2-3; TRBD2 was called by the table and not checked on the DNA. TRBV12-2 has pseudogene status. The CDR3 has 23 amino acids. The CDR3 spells CASRLAFAWRLAERYAITDTQYF. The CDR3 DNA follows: TGTGCAAGTCGCTTAGCGTTCGCTTGGAGACTAGCGGAAAGATATGCTATAACAGATACGCAGTATTTT.

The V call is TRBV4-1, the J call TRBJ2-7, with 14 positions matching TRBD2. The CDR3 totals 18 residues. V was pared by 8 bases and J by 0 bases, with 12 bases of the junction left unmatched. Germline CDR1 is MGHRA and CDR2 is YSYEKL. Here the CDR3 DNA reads TGCGCCAGCGGACAACCGGGACTAGCGGGGGCGAACTCCTACGAGCAGTACTTC. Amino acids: CASGQPGLAGANSYEQYF.

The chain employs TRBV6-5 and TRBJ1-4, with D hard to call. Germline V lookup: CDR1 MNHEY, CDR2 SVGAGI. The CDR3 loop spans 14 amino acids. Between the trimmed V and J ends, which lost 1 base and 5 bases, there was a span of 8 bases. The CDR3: CASSYWESNEKLFF. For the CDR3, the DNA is TGTGCCAGCAGTTACTGGGAATCAAATGAAAAACTGTTTTTT.

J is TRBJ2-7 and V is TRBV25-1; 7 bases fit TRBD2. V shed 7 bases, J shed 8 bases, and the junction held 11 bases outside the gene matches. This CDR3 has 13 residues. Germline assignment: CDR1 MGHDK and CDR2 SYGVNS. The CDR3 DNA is TGTGCCAGCACCGGGACTACGCTATTGAAGCAGTACTTC. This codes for CASTGTTLLKQYF.

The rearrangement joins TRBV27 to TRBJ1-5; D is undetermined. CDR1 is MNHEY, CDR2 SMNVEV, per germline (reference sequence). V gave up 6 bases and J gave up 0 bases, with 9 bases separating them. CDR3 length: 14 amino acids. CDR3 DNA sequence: TGTGCCAGCAGCCGTCCCGGTAGCAATCAGCCCCAGCATTTT. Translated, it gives CASSRPGSNQPQHF.

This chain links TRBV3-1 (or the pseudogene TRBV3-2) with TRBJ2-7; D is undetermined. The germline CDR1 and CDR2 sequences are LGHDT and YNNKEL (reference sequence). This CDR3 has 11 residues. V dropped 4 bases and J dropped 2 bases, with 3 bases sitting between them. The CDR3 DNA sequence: TGTGCCAGCAGCCGAGCCTACGAGCAGTACTTC. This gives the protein CASSRAYEQYF.

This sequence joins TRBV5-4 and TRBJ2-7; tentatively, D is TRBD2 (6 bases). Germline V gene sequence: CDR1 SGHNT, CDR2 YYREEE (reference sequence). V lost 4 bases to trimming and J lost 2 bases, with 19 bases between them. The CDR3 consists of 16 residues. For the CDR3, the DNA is TGTGCCAGCAGCGGAGGGCGTGGGGTTCTGGCCTACGAGCAGTACTTC. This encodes CASSGGRGVLAYEQYF.

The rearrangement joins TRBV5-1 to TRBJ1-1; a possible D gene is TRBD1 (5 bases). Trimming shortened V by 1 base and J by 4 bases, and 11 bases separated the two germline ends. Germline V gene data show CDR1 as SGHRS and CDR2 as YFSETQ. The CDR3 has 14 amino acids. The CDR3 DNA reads TGCGCCAGCAGCTTGTCTCAGGGTGCCACTGAAGCTTTCTTT. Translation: CASSLSQGATEAFF.

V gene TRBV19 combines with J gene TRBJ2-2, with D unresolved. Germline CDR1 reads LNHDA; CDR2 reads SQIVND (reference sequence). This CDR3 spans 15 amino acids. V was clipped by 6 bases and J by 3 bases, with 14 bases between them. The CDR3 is CASRPLGTDTGELFF. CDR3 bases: TGTGCCAGTAGGCCTTTGGGCACGGACACCGGGGAGCTGTTTTTT.

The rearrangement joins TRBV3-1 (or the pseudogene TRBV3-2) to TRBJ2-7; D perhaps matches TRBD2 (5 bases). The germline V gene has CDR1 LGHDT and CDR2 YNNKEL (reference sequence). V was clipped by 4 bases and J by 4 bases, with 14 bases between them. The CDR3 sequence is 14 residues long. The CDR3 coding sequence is TGTGCCAGCAGCCTACCGGGGTCTAATTACGAGCAGTACTTC. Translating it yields CASSLPGSNYEQYF.

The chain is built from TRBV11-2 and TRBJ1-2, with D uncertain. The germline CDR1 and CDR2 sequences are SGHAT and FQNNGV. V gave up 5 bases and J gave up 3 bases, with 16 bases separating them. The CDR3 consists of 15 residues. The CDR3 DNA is TGTGCCAGCAGCCCGACCGGAGGGCAGTACTATGGCTACACCTTC. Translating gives CASSPTGGQYYGYTF.

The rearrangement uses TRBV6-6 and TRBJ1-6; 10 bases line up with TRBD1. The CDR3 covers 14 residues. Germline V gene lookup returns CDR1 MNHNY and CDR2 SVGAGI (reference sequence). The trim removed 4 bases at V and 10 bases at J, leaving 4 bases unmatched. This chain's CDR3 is CASSSGQGSSPLHF. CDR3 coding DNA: TGTGCCAGCAGTTCGGGACAGGGGAGCTCACCCCTCCACTTT.

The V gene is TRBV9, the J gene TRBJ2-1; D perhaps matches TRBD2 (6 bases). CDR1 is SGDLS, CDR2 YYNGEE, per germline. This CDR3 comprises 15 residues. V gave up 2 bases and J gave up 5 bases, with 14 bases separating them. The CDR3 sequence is CASSVGPGTHNEQFF. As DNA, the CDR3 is TGTGCCAGCAGCGTCGGACCCGGGACTCACAATGAGCAGTTCTTC.

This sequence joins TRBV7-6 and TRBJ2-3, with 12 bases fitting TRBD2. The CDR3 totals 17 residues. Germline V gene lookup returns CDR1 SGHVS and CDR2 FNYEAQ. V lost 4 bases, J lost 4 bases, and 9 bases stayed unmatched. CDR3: CASSSLLAGGLADTQYF. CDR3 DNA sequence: TGTGCCAGCAGCTCGTTACTAGCGGGAGGTTTGGCAGATACGCAGTATTTT.

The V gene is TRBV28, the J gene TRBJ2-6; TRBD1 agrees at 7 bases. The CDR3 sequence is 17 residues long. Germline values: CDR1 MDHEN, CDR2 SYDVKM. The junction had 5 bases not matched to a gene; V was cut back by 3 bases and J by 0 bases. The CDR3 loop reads CASSFQTGNSGANVLTF. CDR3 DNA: TGTGCCAGCAGTTTTCAGACAGGGAACTCTGGGGCCAACGTCCTGACTTTC.

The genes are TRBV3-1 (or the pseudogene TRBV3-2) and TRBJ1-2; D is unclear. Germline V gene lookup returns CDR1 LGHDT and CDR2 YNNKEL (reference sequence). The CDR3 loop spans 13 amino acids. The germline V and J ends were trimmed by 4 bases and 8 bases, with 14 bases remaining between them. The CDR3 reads CASSPSTPWGYTF. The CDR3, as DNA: TGTGCCAGCAGCCCTTCTACTCCGTGGGGCTACACCTTC.

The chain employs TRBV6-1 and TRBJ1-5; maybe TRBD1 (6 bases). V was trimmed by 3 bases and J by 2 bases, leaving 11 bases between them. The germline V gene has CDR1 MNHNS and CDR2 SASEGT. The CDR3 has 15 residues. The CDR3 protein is CASSDGRGGNQPQHF. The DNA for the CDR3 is TGTGCCAGCAGTGATGGCAGGGGAGGCAATCAGCCCCAGCATTTT.

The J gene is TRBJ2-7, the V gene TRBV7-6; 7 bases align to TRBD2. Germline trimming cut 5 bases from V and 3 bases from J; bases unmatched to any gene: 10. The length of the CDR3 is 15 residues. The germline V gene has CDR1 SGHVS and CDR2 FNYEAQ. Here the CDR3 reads CASSNLGGGGYEQYF. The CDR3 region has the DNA TGTGCCAGCAGCAACCTGGGGGGGGGAGGCTACGAGCAGTACTTC.

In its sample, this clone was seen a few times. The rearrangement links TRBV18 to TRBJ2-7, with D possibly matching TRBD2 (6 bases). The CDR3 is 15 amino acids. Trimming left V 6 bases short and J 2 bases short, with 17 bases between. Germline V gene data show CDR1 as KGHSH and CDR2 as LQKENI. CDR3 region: CASSSGPGGAYEQYF. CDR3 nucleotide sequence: TGTGCCAGCTCGTCCGGCCCCGGGGGTGCCTACGAGCAGTACTTC.

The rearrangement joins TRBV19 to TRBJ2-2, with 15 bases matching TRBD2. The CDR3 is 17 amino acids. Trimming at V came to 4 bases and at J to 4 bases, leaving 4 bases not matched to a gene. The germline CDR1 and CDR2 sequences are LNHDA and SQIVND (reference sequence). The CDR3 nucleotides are TGTGCCAGTAGTACAGGACTAGCGGGAGGGCGCACCGGGGAGCTGTTTTTT. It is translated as CASSTGLAGGRTGELFF.

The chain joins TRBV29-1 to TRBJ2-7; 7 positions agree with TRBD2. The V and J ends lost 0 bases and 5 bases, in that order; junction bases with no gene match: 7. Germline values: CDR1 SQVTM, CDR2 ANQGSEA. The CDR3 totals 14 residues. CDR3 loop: CSVEDNAGVHEQYF. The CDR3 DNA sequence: TGCAGCGTTGAAGATAACGCGGGGGTACACGAGCAGTACTTC.

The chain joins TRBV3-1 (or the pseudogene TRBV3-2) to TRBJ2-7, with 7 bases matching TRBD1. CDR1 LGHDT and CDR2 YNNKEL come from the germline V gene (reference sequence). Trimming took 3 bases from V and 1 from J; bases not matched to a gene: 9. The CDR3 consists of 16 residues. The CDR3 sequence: CASSHWDRRTSYEQYF. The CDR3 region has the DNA TGTGCCAGCAGCCACTGGGACAGACGAACATCCTACGAGCAGTACTTC.

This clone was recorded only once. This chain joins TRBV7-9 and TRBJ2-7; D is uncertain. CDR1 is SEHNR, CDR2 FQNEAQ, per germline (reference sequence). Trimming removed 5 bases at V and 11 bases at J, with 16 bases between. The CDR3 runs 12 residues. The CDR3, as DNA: TGTGCCAGCAGCGATGAGGATTCGGCGAAGTACTTC. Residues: CASSDEDSAKYF. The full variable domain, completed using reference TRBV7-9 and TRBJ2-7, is DTGVSQNPRHKITKRGQNVTFRCDPISEHNRLYWYRQTLGQGPEFLTYFQNEAQLEKSRLLSDRFSAERPKGSFSTLEIQRTEQGDSAMYLCASSDEDSAKYFGPGTRLTVT.

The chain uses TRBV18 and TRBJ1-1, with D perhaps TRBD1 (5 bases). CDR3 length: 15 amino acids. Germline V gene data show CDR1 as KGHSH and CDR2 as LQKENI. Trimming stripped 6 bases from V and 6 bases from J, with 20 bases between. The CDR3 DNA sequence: TGTGCCAGCTCGCCTCAGGGATTAGGCGGGCCTGAAGCTTTCTTT. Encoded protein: CASSPQGLGGPEAFF. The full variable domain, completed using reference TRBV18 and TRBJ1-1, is NAGVMQNPRHLVRRRGQEARLRCSPMKGHSHVYWYRQLPEEGLKFMVYLQKENIIDESGMPKERFSAEFPKEGPSILRIQQVVRGDSAAYFCASSPQGLGGPEAFFGQGTRLTVV.

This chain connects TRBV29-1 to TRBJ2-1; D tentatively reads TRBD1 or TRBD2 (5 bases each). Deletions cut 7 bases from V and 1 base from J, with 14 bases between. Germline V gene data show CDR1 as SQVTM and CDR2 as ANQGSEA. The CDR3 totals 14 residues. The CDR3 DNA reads TGCAGCGCCTGGACACGGGGATCCTACAATGAGCAGTTCTTC. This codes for CSAWTRGSYNEQFF.

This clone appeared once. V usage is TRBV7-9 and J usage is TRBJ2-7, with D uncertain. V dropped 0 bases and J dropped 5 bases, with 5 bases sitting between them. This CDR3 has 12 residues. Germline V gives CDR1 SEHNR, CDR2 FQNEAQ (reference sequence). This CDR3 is CASSLARNEQYF. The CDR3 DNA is TGTGCCAGCAGCTTAGCGCGGAACGAGCAGTACTTC.

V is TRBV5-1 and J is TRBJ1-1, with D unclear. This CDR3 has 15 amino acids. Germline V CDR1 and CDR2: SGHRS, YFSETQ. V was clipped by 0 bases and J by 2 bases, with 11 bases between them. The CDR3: CASSLDSQINTEAFF. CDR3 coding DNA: TGCGCCAGCAGCTTGGATAGCCAGATAAACACTGAAGCTTTCTTT.